The 23 T cell receptor beta chains in this list originate from one sample, sequenced in a study of long-term antiretroviral therapy in people with HIV. The authors ran the immunoSEQ assay, v3.0, at survey level. TCRdb's copy holds only in-frame clones and misses some; the assay was immunoSEQ multiplex PCR. The table has tens of thousands of clones, approximately 83% seen once. The material sequenced was unsorted PBMCs, taken 4.3 years after starting antiretroviral therapy. All receptors come from a man younger than 40 with HIV.

The chain employs TRBV28 and TRBJ1-5; 10 bases are shared with TRBD1. There are 16 residues in the CDR3. The V segment lost 6 bases and the J segment 5 bases; nucleotides outside the gene matches: 10. Germline loops: CDR1 MDHEN, CDR2 SYDVKM. CDR3 sequence reads: CASRPTQTGGYQPQHF. CDR3 nucleotide sequence: TGTGCCAGCAGACCTACCCAGACAGGGGGCTATCAGCCCCAGCATTTT.

The V gene is TRBV10-2, the J gene TRBJ2-1; tentatively, D is TRBD1 or TRBD2 (5 bases each). The length of the CDR3 is 14 residues. Between the trimmed V and J ends, which lost 8 bases and 1 base, there was a span of 12 bases. Germline CDR1 WSHSY, CDR2 SAAADI. CDR3 nucleotide sequence: TGCGCCAGCCTGGGACCTATTTCCTACAATGAGCAGTTCTTC. Translating it yields CASLGPISYNEQFF.

This sequence joins TRBV19 and TRBJ1-3; D call uncertain. Trimming pared 7 bases from V and 1 base from J, leaving 17 bases between. CDR3 length: 16 amino acids. Germline V CDR1 and CDR2: LNHDA, SQIVND (reference sequence). CDR3: CASTIGLSESGNTIYF. The CDR3 DNA reads TGTGCCAGTACCATCGGACTTTCAGAATCTGGAAACACCATATATTTT.

The rearrangement links TRBV5-4 to TRBJ1-2; no clear D. From germline, CDR1 is SGHNT and CDR2 YYREEE (reference sequence). Trimming stripped 0 bases from V and 6 bases from J, with 12 bases between. The CDR3 contains 14 residues. The CDR3: CASSLAERAHGYTF. CDR3 coding DNA: TGTGCCAGCAGCTTGGCCGAAAGGGCCCATGGCTACACCTTC. The variable domain in full, completed from reference TRBV5-4 and TRBJ1-2, reads ETGVTQSPTHLIKTRGQQVTLRCSSQSGHNTVSWYQQALGQGPQFIFQYYREEENGRGNFPPRFSGLQFPNYSSELNVNALELDDSALYLCASSLAERAHGYTFGSGTRLTVV.

The rearrangement joins TRBV15 to TRBJ2-1, with 10 nucleotides matching TRBD2. V lost 0 bases and J lost 2; bases outside the gene matches: 4. The CDR3 totals 17 residues. The germline CDR1 and CDR2 sequences are LNHNV and YYDKDF (reference sequence). Written as DNA, the CDR3 is TGTGCCACCAGCAGAGATCCCACTAGCGGGGCCTACAATGAGCAGTTCTTC. It yields the protein CATSRDPTSGAYNEQFF.

The chain recombines TRBV28 with TRBJ1-5; TRBD1 might be the D (5 bases). There are 14 residues in the CDR3. With 6 bases removed from V and 3 bases from J, the gap between germline ends came to 12 bases. CDR1 MDHEN and CDR2 SYDVKM come from the germline V gene. The CDR3 bases are TGTGCCAGCAGATTCAGACAGTACAATCAGCCCCAGCATTTT. It translates to CASRFRQYNQPQHF.

This clone was recorded once. This sequence joins TRBV5-8 and TRBJ2-5; D may be TRBD1 or TRBD2 (5 bases each). V lost 4 bases and J 1 base, leaving 17 bases between the germline ends. The germline CDR1 and CDR2 sequences are SGHTS and YDEGEE. This CDR3 is built from 16 residues. CDR3 DNA: TGTGCCAGCAGCCTTCTAGGTGGGACCGTCCAAGAGACCCAGTACTTC. It translates to CASSLLGGTVQETQYF.

The rearrangement links TRBV5-5 to TRBJ1-2; TRBD1 matches 8 bases. In germline, CDR1 is SGHKS, CDR2 YYEKEE (reference sequence). The CDR3 consists of 15 residues. V was clipped by 2 bases and J by 8 bases; unmatched bases: 11. CDR3 DNA: TGTGCCAGCAGCTTTGAAGGGCAGGGGGCGGGAGGCTACACCTTC. Translating gives CASSFEGQGAGGYTF.

V gene TRBV9 combines with J gene TRBJ2-2, with 7 bases matching TRBD1. Trimming took 4 bases from V and 6 from J; bases not matched to a gene: 9. Germline CDR1 and CDR2: SGDLS and YYNGEE. This CDR3 spans 15 amino acids. The CDR3, as DNA: TGTGCCAGCAGCTCTCCGCAGGGGGTTGCCGGGGAGCTGTTTTTT. It encodes CASSSPQGVAGELFF. The complete variable domain, with remaining parts taken from reference TRBV9 and TRBJ2-2, reads DSGVTQTPKHLITATGQRVTLRCSPRSGDLSVYWYQQSLDQGLQFLIQYYNGEERAKGNILERFSAQQFPDLHSELNLSSLELGDSALYFCASSSPQGVAGELFFGEGSRLTVL.

The V call is TRBV19, the J call TRBJ2-7; 11 bases fit TRBD1. Germline CDR1 and CDR2: LNHDA and SQIVND (reference sequence). The CDR3 has 15 residues. V trimming: 4 bases; J trimming: 3 bases; junction bases outside the gene matches: 5. CDR3 amino acids: CASSNAGTGGYEQYF. The CDR3 DNA reads as TGTGCCAGTAGTAATGCCGGGACAGGGGGCTACGAGCAGTACTTC. The variable domain in full, completed from reference TRBV19 and TRBJ2-7, reads DGGITQSPKYLFRKEGQNVTLSCEQNLNHDAMYWYRQDPGQGLRLIYYSQIVNDFQKGDIAEGYSVSREKKESFPLTVTSAQKNPTAFYLCASSNAGTGGYEQYFGPGTRLTVT.

V is TRBV29-1 and J is TRBJ1-2; 9 bases are a match to TRBD1. Germline assignment: CDR1 SQVTM and CDR2 ANQGSEA. This CDR3 spans 13 amino acids. V trimming: 6 bases; J trimming: 8 bases; junction bases outside the gene matches: 10. The DNA for the CDR3 is TGCAGCGTCCCATACCTACAGGGGGCGGGCTACACCTTC. It encodes CSVPYLQGAGYTF.

Comments on this clone: The germline gene is not matched at one end of the junction; a read error may be the cause. CDR3 sequence reads: CASSFGTGNEQFF. The DNA of the CDR3 is TGTGCTAGCAGCTTTGGGACAGGGAATGAGCAGTTCTTC. The chain links TRBV7-7 to TRBJ2-1; 9 nucleotides agree with TRBD1. Germline V gene data show CDR1 as SSHAT and CDR2 as FNYEAQ (reference sequence). This CDR3 has 13 amino acids.

The rearrangement links TRBV30 to TRBJ2-1; the D is unclear. The CDR3 is made up of 12 amino acids. V lost 0 bases and J lost 7, with 7 bases in between. CDR1 and CDR2 from the germline V gene are GTSNPN and SVGIG (reference sequence). DNA of the CDR3: TGTGCCTGGAGTGTACGAGGAAATGAGCAGTTCTTC. Its translation is CAWSVRGNEQFF.

V and J are TRBV30 and TRBJ1-5, with D possibly matching TRBD1 (5 bases). V lost 1 base and J 7 bases, leaving 14 bases between the germline ends. Germline V gene data show CDR1 as GTSNPN and CDR2 as SVGIG (reference sequence). This CDR3 has 14 amino acids. CDR3 amino acids: CAWSGGLSVQPQHF. The CDR3 nucleotides are TGTGCCTGGAGTGGGGGGTTGAGTGTACAGCCCCAGCATTTT.

This chain connects TRBV28 to TRBJ1-4; D not certain. This CDR3 has 11 amino acids. Looked up from germline, CDR1 is MDHEN and CDR2 is SYDVKM. Deletions cut 3 bases from V and 6 bases from J, with 2 bases between. The CDR3 loop reads CASSLDEKLFF. CDR3 sequence (DNA): TGTGCCAGCAGTTTGGATGAAAAACTGTTTTTT.

This clone appeared a single time. The identical CDR3 is also encoded by other nucleotide sequences in the sample. V gene TRBV7-9 combines with J gene TRBJ1-2, with D unresolved. This CDR3 is 14 amino acids long. The germline CDR1 and CDR2 sequences are SEHNR and FQNEAQ (reference sequence). The V end was cut by 6 bases, the J end by 1 base, with 12 bases between. CDR3 sequence reads: CASSPGRDNYGYTF. The DNA for the CDR3 is TGTGCCAGCAGTCCTGGACGGGATAACTATGGCTACACCTTC.

This clone was found once. The chain uses TRBV30 and TRBJ2-7, with 7 positions matching TRBD1. The CDR3 totals 15 residues. Trimming took 0 bases from V and 6 from J; bases not matched to a gene: 11. Germline assignment: CDR1 GTSNPN and CDR2 SVGIG (reference sequence). In DNA form, the CDR3 reads TGTGCCTGGAGTGTACCCGGGACAGTCATGCGCGAGCAGTACTTC. Translating it yields CAWSVPGTVMREQYF.

A few counts support this clone. This chain joins TRBV21-1 and TRBJ1-2. TRBV21-1 is annotated as a pseudogene. This CDR3 comprises 12 residues. The DNA of the CDR3 is TGTGCCAGCAGCAAAGAGCGGTATGGCTACACCTTC. Protein: CASSKERYGYTF.

About this clone: The junction departs from the called germline gene at one end, perhaps through a read error. V gene TRBV5-1 combines with J gene TRBJ2-1, with D possibly being TRBD2 (6 bases). The CDR3 runs 15 residues. Germline assignment: CDR1 SGHRS and CDR2 YFSETQ. The CDR3 nucleotides are TGCGCCAGCAGATTGGAGGCCTGGGCTAGCGATGAGCAGTTCTTC. Protein sequence: CASRLEAWASDEQFF. Full variable domain (rest looked up from reference TRBV5-1 and TRBJ2-1): KAGVTQTPRYLIKTRGQQVTLSCSPISGHRSVSWYQQTPGQGLQFLFEYFSETQRNKGNFPGRFSGRQFSNSRSEMNVSTLELGDSALYLCASRLEAWASDEQFFGPGTRLTVL.

The genes are TRBV5-6 and TRBJ1-1, with D possibly matching TRBD1 (5 bases). The CDR3 spans 16 residues. CDR1 and CDR2 (germline): SGHDT, YYEEEE. The ends were cut back, 0 bases at V and 1 base at J, with 13 bases in the middle. The CDR3 sequence: CASSLVGRASNTEAFF. The CDR3 nucleotides are TGTGCCAGCAGCTTGGTGGGCAGGGCCTCGAACACTGAAGCTTTCTTT.

In its sample, this clone is medium-sized. This chain joins TRBV2 and TRBJ1-4; TRBD1 might be the D (6 bases). The CDR3 extends over 15 amino acids. V lost 9 bases and J lost 0, with 14 bases in between. CDR1 and CDR2 from the germline V gene are SNHLY and FYNNEI. The CDR3, as DNA: TGTGCCAGTGAGGGGGTACGCACAACTAATGAAAAACTGTTTTTT. Translating it yields CASEGVRTTNEKLFF.

The chain uses TRBV5-6 and TRBJ1-4; possible D gene TRBD1, 5 bases. Germline loops: CDR1 SGHDT, CDR2 YYEEEE. This CDR3 is 14 amino acids long. Trimming left V 4 bases short and J 8 bases short, with 15 bases between. CDR3 nucleotide sequence: TGTGCCAGCAGCGAGGGGACTCCCCCGGAAAAACTGTTTTTT. Translation gives CASSEGTPPEKLFF.

The rearrangement uses TRBV19 and TRBJ1-4; D is ambiguous. V lost 5 bases and J 4 bases, leaving 14 bases between the germline ends. Germline V gives CDR1 LNHDA, CDR2 SQIVND (reference sequence). The CDR3 has 15 residues. The CDR3 coding sequence is TGTGCCAGTAGTCCCTCCGAAGGTTTTAATGAAAAACTGTTTTTT. Translation gives CASSPSEGFNEKLFF. Variable domain in full (rest from reference TRBV19 and TRBJ1-4): DGGITQSPKYLFRKEGQNVTLSCEQNLNHDAMYWYRQDPGQGLRLIYYSQIVNDFQKGDIAEGYSVSREKKESFPLTVTSAQKNPTAFYLCASSPSEGFNEKLFFGSGTQLSVL.